These 12 T cell receptor beta chains were all obtained from the same sample, sequenced in a study of graft-versus-host responses after intestinal transplantation. The assay was immunoSEQ multiplex PCR, and TCRdb's table has in-frame clones only and misses some. The profile shows 75,000 to 100,000 clones, 91% of them singletons. Their cognate antigens are unknown. The sequenced sample was unstimulated CD4+ T cells sorted from spleen or lymph node cells, obtained before transplant. Receptors were obtained from a human donor who was the organ donor for an intestinal transplant.

The table lists this clone with a count of one. This rearrangement joins TRBV27 to TRBJ2-2; a weak D match, TRBD1 (6 bases). V dropped 6 bases and J dropped 7 bases, with 12 bases sitting between them. CDR3 length: 13 amino acids. Germline lookup yields CDR1 MNHEY and CDR2 SMNVEV (reference sequence). CDR3 protein: CASSTTGFGELFF. CDR3 bases: TGTGCCAGCAGCACCACAGGGTTCGGGGAGCTGTTTTTT.

The V and J genes are TRBV6-5 and TRBJ1-6; no clear D. This CDR3 spans 14 amino acids. Per the germline V gene, CDR1 is MNHEY and CDR2 is SVGAGI. V shed 7 bases and J shed 4 bases, with 11 bases lying between them. The CDR3 loop reads CASTRERYNSPLHF. The CDR3 nucleotides are TGTGCCAGCACCCGGGAGAGGTATAATTCACCCCTCCACTTT.

This chain joins TRBV6-6 and TRBJ1-3; tentatively, D is TRBD1 (6 bases). Germline CDR1 is MNHNY and CDR2 is SVGAGI (reference sequence). This CDR3 is 16 amino acids long. Deletions cut 5 bases from V and 1 base from J, with 15 bases between. The CDR3 protein is CASSTHRATSGNTIYF. The DNA of the CDR3 is TGTGCCAGCAGTACTCACAGGGCAACTTCTGGAAACACCATATATTTT.

The V call is TRBV15, the J call TRBJ1-2, with 7 nucleotides matching TRBD1. Germline V gives CDR1 LNHNV, CDR2 YYDKDF (reference sequence). The CDR3 sequence is 13 residues long. J lost 2 bases, V lost 5 bases, and 2 bases had no gene match. Here the CDR3 reads CATSHRGNYGYTF. The CDR3, as DNA: TGTGCCACCAGCCACAGGGGAAACTATGGCTACACCTTC. The full variable domain, completed using reference TRBV15 and TRBJ1-2, is DAMVIQNPRYQVTQFGKPVTLSCSQTLNHNVMYWYQQKSSQAPKLLFHYYDKDFNNEADTPDNFQSRRPNTSFCFLDIRSPGLGDTAMYLCATSHRGNYGYTFGSGTRLTVV.

This clone was observed a single time. In DNA, the CDR3 is TGCGCCAGCAGTCAACCGGGACCCGGGGGGAACGAGCAGTACTTC. This codes for CASSQPGPGGNEQYF. The V and J genes are TRBV23-1 and TRBJ2-7; 7 bases are shared with TRBD2. TRBV23-1 is an open reading frame whose function is uncertain. V dropped 2 bases and J dropped 5; count of bases not matched to a gene: 9. The CDR3 consists of 15 residues.

The chain links TRBV6-4 to TRBJ2-3; 7 positions agree with TRBD2. This CDR3 has 16 residues. CDR1 is MRHNA and CDR2 is SNTAGT in the germline V gene. Unmatched junction bases numbered 8, after V lost 3 bases and J lost 2 bases. The CDR3 here is CASSERLAFSTDTQYF. The CDR3 DNA is TGTGCCAGCAGTGAGCGACTAGCTTTTTCCACAGATACGCAGTATTTT.

In its sample, this clone was seen a few times. This rearrangement joins TRBV6-5 to TRBJ1-3, with D uncertain. The CDR3 is 14 amino acids. Germline assignment: CDR1 MNHEY and CDR2 SVGAGI. V lost 10 bases and J 2 bases, leaving 15 bases between the germline ends. The CDR3 loop reads CATHRGTAGNTIYF. CDR3 DNA sequence: TGTGCCACCCATCGGGGTACGGCTGGAAACACCATATATTTT.

This sequence joins TRBV7-2 and TRBJ1-1; possibly TRBD1 for D (6 bases). Per germline, CDR1 SGHTA and CDR2 FQGNSA. The CDR3 runs to 15 residues. V was trimmed by 2 bases and J by 0 bases, leaving 10 bases between them. The CDR3 sequence: CASSLSGGLNTEAFF. The CDR3, as DNA: TGTGCCAGCAGCTTATCGGGGGGGCTGAACACTGAAGCTTTCTTT. Full variable domain (missing parts from reference TRBV7-2 and TRBJ1-1): GAGVSQSPSNKVTEKGKDVELRCDPISGHTALYWYRQSLGQGLEFLIYFQGNSAPDKSGLPSDRFSAERTGGSVSTLTIQRTQQEDSAVYLCASSLSGGLNTEAFFGQGTRLTVV.

The rearrangement links TRBV4-1 to TRBJ2-6; TRBD2 aligns across 8 bases. The CDR3 is 20 residues long. V was clipped by 2 bases and J by 0 bases; unmatched bases: 12. CDR1 is MGHRA, CDR2 YSYEKL, per germline. The CDR3 is CASSQLPQRGYLSGANVLTF. CDR3 DNA sequence: TGCGCCAGCAGCCAACTACCCCAGCGGGGGTACCTCTCTGGGGCCAACGTCCTGACTTTC.

The V and J genes are TRBV7-2 and TRBJ2-7; D is unclear. The germline CDR1 and CDR2 sequences are SGHTA and FQGNSA. Trimming cost V 5 bases and J 1 base, with 3 bases left between them. The CDR3 has 11 residues. CDR3 residues: CASSTSYEQYF. In nucleotides, the CDR3 is TGTGCCAGCAGCACTTCCTACGAGCAGTACTTC.

V and J are TRBV15 and TRBJ1-4, with 7 bases identical to TRBD1. CDR3 size: 15 residues. V lost 0 bases, J lost 8 bases, and 6 bases stayed unmatched. CDR1 and CDR2 (germline): LNHNV, YYDKDF (reference sequence). The CDR3 loop is CATSRDRGQLEKLFF. DNA of the CDR3: TGTGCCACCAGCAGAGATAGGGGACAGCTAGAAAAACTGTTTTTT.

The V call is TRBV5-1, the J call TRBJ2-5, with 8 bases aligning to TRBD1. The CDR3 consists of 16 residues. V lost 0 bases and J lost 5; bases outside the gene matches: 9. In germline, CDR1 is SGHRS, CDR2 YFSETQ. The chain's CDR3 is CASSLDPPTGAETQYF. CDR3 sequence (DNA): TGCGCCAGCAGCTTGGACCCCCCGACAGGGGCCGAGACCCAGTACTTC.